This is a list of T cell receptor beta chains from one sample in a study of T cell repertoires in cytomegalovirus infection. One entry per CDR3 protein, called by TCRdb with MiXCR from the reads. The repertoire consists of about 180,000 distinct CDR3 sequences, with roughly 15% occurring once and the leading ten covering less than 25%. Sequencing was done on a sample of CD8+ T cells from PBMCs. All receptors derive from a human donor in good health (CMV status not recorded). Some clones in this sample may be carry-over from other donors' samples. CDR3s include the opening cysteine and the closing phenylalanine or tryptophan. D genes are given only for firm matches. Rows give clone size only sometimes, using once, few, many, or a class for an expanded clone.

D gene: TRBD1
clone size: NA
V gene: TRBV7-9
J gene: TRBJ2-1
CDR3 DNA: TGTGCCAGCAGCTTAAAGGGACAGGCAACTGAGCAGTTCTTC
CDR3 protein: CASSLKGQATEQFF

D gene: NA
clone size: few
V gene: TRBV12-3/TRBV12-4
J gene: TRBJ1-1
CDR3 DNA: TGTGCCAGCAGTTTTACAGTAAGGACTGAAGCTTTCTTT
CDR3 protein: CASSFTVRTEAFF

D gene: NA
clone size: few
V gene: TRBV28
J gene: TRBJ2-5
CDR3 DNA: TGTGCCAGCAGTCATAGGATCTCGGGTGGGGTAGAAGAGACCCAGTACTTC
CDR3 protein: CASSHRISGGVEETQYF

D gene: NA
clone size: NA
V gene: TRBV6-1
J gene: TRBJ2-3
CDR3 DNA: TGTGCCAGCAGTGAAAAGAGGTATCCAGATACGCAGTATTTT
CDR3 protein: CASSEKRYPDTQYF

D gene: TRBD2
clone size: NA
V gene: TRBV7-9
J gene: TRBJ2-7
CDR3 DNA: TGTGCCAGCAGCCCGACTAGCGGGGCCGAGCAGTACTTC
CDR3 protein: CASSPTSGAEQYF

D gene: NA
clone size: NA
V gene: TRBV7-9
J gene: TRBJ1-5
CDR3 DNA: TGTGCCAGCCGAAAGGGTCAGGATCAGCCCCAGCATTTT
CDR3 protein: CASRKGQDQPQHF

D gene: NA
clone size: few
V gene: TRBV7-8
J gene: TRBJ1-2
CDR3 DNA: TGTGCCAGCAGCTTAGCGCTCCAGGGCCATGGCTACACCTTC
CDR3 protein: CASSLALQGHGYTF

D gene: NA
clone size: NA
V gene: TRBV28
J gene: TRBJ2-3
CDR3 DNA: TGTGCCAGCAGTTCCCGGAGAGGGGACATCGGGAGAACAGATACGCAGTATTTT
CDR3 protein: CASSSRRGDIGRTDTQYF

D gene: TRBD1
clone size: once
V gene: TRBV19
J gene: TRBJ2-7
CDR3 DNA: TGTGCCAGTAGTATAGCCGGGACAGGGCTTCGCGAGCAGTACTTC
CDR3 protein: CASSIAGTGLREQYF

D gene: NA
clone size: few
V gene: TRBV6-6
J gene: TRBJ1-2
CDR3 DNA: TGTGCCAGCAGTCATATGACGGCCTCCGGGACGGACTATGGCTACACCTTC
CDR3 protein: CASSHMTASGTDYGYTF

D gene: NA
clone size: NA
V gene: TRBV27
J gene: TRBJ2-7
CDR3 DNA: TGTGCCAGCAGTTTTAGGCGGAGCTCCTACGAGCAGTACTTC
CDR3 protein: CASSFRRSSYEQYF

D gene: NA
clone size: NA
V gene: TRBV7-8
J gene: TRBJ2-4
CDR3 DNA: TGTGCCAGCAACTTAGGGGGGGCGGTGTCGATGGTGGCCAAAAACATTCAGTACTTC
CDR3 protein: CASNLGGAVSMVAKNIQYF

D gene: NA
clone size: NA
V gene: TRBV12-3/TRBV12-4
J gene: TRBJ1-1
CDR3 DNA: TGTGCCAGCACCCCGACAGTCTTGAACACTGAAGCTTTCTTT
CDR3 protein: CASTPTVLNTEAFF

D gene: TRBD2
clone size: NA
V gene: TRBV6-2/TRBV6-3
J gene: TRBJ2-7
CDR3 DNA: TGTGCCAGCAGTTACACCCCTCCGGGGGGCTACGAGCAGTACTTC
CDR3 protein: CASSYTPPGGYEQYF

D gene: TRBD1
clone size: many
V gene: TRBV7-8
J gene: TRBJ1-5
CDR3 DNA: TGTGCCAGCAGCTCCGACAGGGATCAGCCCCAGCATTTT
CDR3 protein: CASSSDRDQPQHF

D gene: NA
clone size: few
V gene: TRBV14
J gene: TRBJ2-4
CDR3 DNA: TGTGCCAGCAGCCAAACGGGGACACCAATACTAGCCAAAAACATTCAGTACTTC
CDR3 protein: CASSQTGTPILAKNIQYF

D gene: NA
clone size: NA
V gene: TRBV7-7
J gene: TRBJ2-2
CDR3 DNA: TGTGCCAGCAGGCCCCAGGGACCCGGGGAGCTGTTTTTT
CDR3 protein: CASRPQGPGELFF

D gene: NA
clone size: NA
V gene: TRBV6-2/TRBV6-3
J gene: TRBJ2-6
CDR3 DNA: TGTGCCACCATTCGCTTTTGGGGGACGGGGGCCAACGTCCTGACTTTC
CDR3 protein: CATIRFWGTGANVLTF

D gene: TRBD1
clone size: NA
V gene: TRBV6-2/TRBV6-3
J gene: TRBJ1-5
CDR3 DNA: TGTGCCAGCAGTTGGGGGCCGGGACAGGGGGCTGGCAATCAGCCCCAGCATTTT
CDR3 protein: CASSWGPGQGAGNQPQHF

D gene: TRBD1
clone size: NA
V gene: TRBV5-5
J gene: TRBJ1-1
CDR3 DNA: TGTGCCAGCAGGACAGGGAGGAGGACTGAAGCTTTCTTT
CDR3 protein: CASRTGRRTEAFF

D gene: NA
clone size: few
V gene: TRBV10-3
J gene: TRBJ2-3
CDR3 DNA: TGTGCCTCCGCATCTGGAGATACGCAGTATTTT
CDR3 protein: CASASGDTQYF

D gene: NA
clone size: NA
V gene: TRBV28
J gene: TRBJ1-5
CDR3 DNA: TGTGCCAGCAGTGCCCCCAGGTTAGGTTATAGCAATCAGCCCCAGCATTTT
CDR3 protein: CASSAPRLGYSNQPQHF

D gene: NA
clone size: few
V gene: TRBV5-6
J gene: TRBJ1-1
CDR3 DNA: TGTGCCAGCAGCTCGAAATTCCTGCGGGGGAACACTGAAGCTTTCTTT
CDR3 protein: CASSSKFLRGNTEAFF

D gene: NA
clone size: NA
V gene: TRBV7-9
J gene: TRBJ1-2
CDR3 DNA: TGTGCCAGCAGCTCCCAGGGGAGTCGGTATGGCTACACCTTC
CDR3 protein: CASSSQGSRYGYTF

D gene: NA
clone size: many
V gene: TRBV7-8
J gene: TRBJ2-2
CDR3 DNA: TGTGCCAGCAGCACTAACCCCCAGGCAGCGAACACCGGGGAGCTGTTTTTT
CDR3 protein: CASSTNPQAANTGELFF

D gene: TRBD2
clone size: NA
V gene: TRBV7-6
J gene: TRBJ2-1
CDR3 DNA: TGTGCCAGCAGCTTTGGACTAGGGCAGTTCTTC
CDR3 protein: CASSFGLGQFF

D gene: NA
clone size: few
V gene: TRBV10-3
J gene: TRBJ2-2
CDR3 DNA: TGTGCCATCAGCGAGACCGGGGAGCTGTTTTTT
CDR3 protein: CAISETGELFF

D gene: TRBD1
clone size: few
V gene: TRBV28
J gene: TRBJ1-6
CDR3 DNA: TGTGCCAGCAATACGGGACAGACTAATTCACCCCTCCACTTT
CDR3 protein: CASNTGQTNSPLHF

D gene: NA
clone size: few
V gene: TRBV7-2
J gene: TRBJ1-4
CDR3 DNA: TGTGCCAGCAGCGGGTCTGGGGCCGTTAATGAAAAACTGTTTTTT
CDR3 protein: CASSGSGAVNEKLFF

D gene: NA
clone size: NA
V gene: TRBV6-2/TRBV6-3
J gene: TRBJ2-5
CDR3 DNA: TGTGCCAGCAGTTACCTAGGGGGGCACCAAGAGACCCAGTACTTC
CDR3 protein: CASSYLGGHQETQYF

D gene: TRBD1
clone size: NA
V gene: TRBV28
J gene: TRBJ1-5
CDR3 DNA: TGTGCCAGCAGTTTACACAGGGGTACCAATCAGCCCCAGCATTTT
CDR3 protein: CASSLHRGTNQPQHF

D gene: TRBD1
clone size: NA
V gene: TRBV28
J gene: TRBJ1-1
CDR3 DNA: TGTGCCAGCAGTTTACTCCGGACAGGGGACGATACTGAAGCTTTCTTT
CDR3 protein: CASSLLRTGDDTEAFF

D gene: TRBD2
clone size: NA
V gene: TRBV20-1
J gene: TRBJ2-2
CDR3 DNA: TGCAGTGCTAGCGGGGGGACCACCGGGGAGCTGTTTTTT
CDR3 protein: CSASGGTTGELFF

D gene: TRBD1
clone size: NA
V gene: TRBV28
J gene: TRBJ1-5
CDR3 DNA: TGTGCCAGCAGGGTAGACAGGGTACAGCCCCAGCATTTT
CDR3 protein: CASRVDRVQPQHF

D gene: NA
clone size: few
V gene: TRBV7-3
J gene: TRBJ2-3
CDR3 DNA: TGTGCCAGCAGCCCGGACGTCACAGATACGCAGTATTTT
CDR3 protein: CASSPDVTDTQYF

D gene: TRBD2
clone size: NA
V gene: TRBV6-5
J gene: TRBJ2-1
CDR3 DNA: TGTGCCAGCAGTTACTTCCCTAGCGGGGGATACAATGAGCAGTTCTTC
CDR3 protein: CASSYFPSGGYNEQFF

D gene: NA
clone size: many
V gene: TRBV7-2
J gene: TRBJ2-3
CDR3 DNA: TGTGCCAGCAGCTTAAGGTCTATGGACTCCCCTCGTAATACAGATACGCAGTATTTT
CDR3 protein: CASSLRSMDSPRNTDTQYF

D gene: TRBD1
clone size: NA
V gene: TRBV5-5
J gene: TRBJ2-1
CDR3 DNA: TGTGCCAGCAGCTACCGGGACAGGGCCTACAATGAGCAGTTCTTC
CDR3 protein: CASSYRDRAYNEQFF

D gene: TRBD2
clone size: NA
V gene: TRBV20-1
J gene: TRBJ2-4
CDR3 DNA: TGCAGTGCGGCGGGGGGTGCCAAAAACATTCAGTACTTC
CDR3 protein: CSAAGGAKNIQYF

D gene: NA
clone size: few
V gene: TRBV6-5
J gene: TRBJ2-7
CDR3 DNA: TGTGCCAGCAGTTACTCGCCGGGAAGCTCCTACGAGCAGTACTTC
CDR3 protein: CASSYSPGSSYEQYF

D gene: TRBD1
clone size: NA
V gene: TRBV12-3/TRBV12-4
J gene: TRBJ1-2
CDR3 DNA: TGTGCCAGCAGTCTCGGGACAGCGCAAGCTAACTATGGCTACACCTTC
CDR3 protein: CASSLGTAQANYGYTF

D gene: NA
clone size: NA
V gene: TRBV12-3/TRBV12-4
J gene: TRBJ2-7
CDR3 DNA: TGTGCCAGCAGTTTGTCCCTGCTCGGGCAGTACTTC
CDR3 protein: CASSLSLLGQYF

D gene: NA
clone size: NA
V gene: TRBV29-1
J gene: TRBJ1-3
CDR3 DNA: TGCAGCGTTCGCAAGGGACCCTCTGGAAACACCATATATTTT
CDR3 protein: CSVRKGPSGNTIYF

D gene: TRBD1
clone size: NA
V gene: TRBV20-1
J gene: TRBJ2-1
CDR3 DNA: TGCAGTGCCCGGACAGGGGAGAATGAGCAGTTCTTC
CDR3 protein: CSARTGENEQFF

D gene: TRBD1
clone size: NA
V gene: TRBV4-1
J gene: TRBJ1-1
CDR3 DNA: TGCGCCAGCAGCCAACAGGGGGCGCATGTAGCTGAAGCTTTCTTT
CDR3 protein: CASSQQGAHVAEAFF

D gene: TRBD1
clone size: NA
V gene: TRBV4-1
J gene: TRBJ2-5
CDR3 DNA: TGCGCCAGCAGCCCGATACTGGACAGGATCGAGACCCAGTACTTC
CDR3 protein: CASSPILDRIETQYF

D gene: NA
clone size: NA
V gene: TRBV27
J gene: TRBJ2-3
CDR3 DNA: TGTGCCAGCAGAGGACCCGGAGATAGACCCACAGATACGCAGTATTTT
CDR3 protein: CASRGPGDRPTDTQYF

D gene: TRBD1
clone size: few
V gene: TRBV28
J gene: TRBJ2-7
CDR3 DNA: TGTGCCAGCAGTTTTGTACAGGGGTTCTACGAGCAGTACTTC
CDR3 protein: CASSFVQGFYEQYF

D gene: NA
clone size: few
V gene: TRBV7-9
J gene: TRBJ2-2
CDR3 DNA: TGTGCCAGCAGCGGACGAGGACACCGGAACACCGGGGAGCTGTTTTTT
CDR3 protein: CASSGRGHRNTGELFF

D gene: TRBD1
clone size: few
V gene: TRBV7-9
J gene: TRBJ1-1
CDR3 DNA: TGTGCCAGCAGCTTACGAGGGGGCGCGAGAAGAGGTACTGAAGCTTTCTTT
CDR3 protein: CASSLRGGARRGTEAFF

D gene: NA
clone size: NA
V gene: TRBV7-7
J gene: TRBJ2-2
CDR3 DNA: TGTGCTAGCAGTTCCAGTAACACCGGGGAGCTGTTTTTT
CDR3 protein: CASSSSNTGELFF

D gene: NA
clone size: NA
V gene: TRBV12-3/TRBV12-4
J gene: TRBJ2-7
CDR3 DNA: TGTGCCAGCAGTTTATTGCTGGACATCGCCTACGAGCAGTACTTC
CDR3 protein: CASSLLLDIAYEQYF

D gene: NA
clone size: few
V gene: TRBV2
J gene: TRBJ2-7
CDR3 DNA: TGTGCCAGCAGTGCCTCCGTCAACGACTACGAGCAGTACTTC
CDR3 protein: CASSASVNDYEQYF

D gene: TRBD2
clone size: once
V gene: TRBV30
J gene: TRBJ2-3
CDR3 DNA: TGTGCCTGGCGAAACGCCGCGGGGGGCTCGACAGATACGCAGTATTTT
CDR3 protein: CAWRNAAGGSTDTQYF

D gene: TRBD1
clone size: once
V gene: TRBV4-2
J gene: TRBJ2-7
CDR3 DNA: TGTGCCAGCAGCCAAGAATGGCAGGGGGCCTACGAGCAGTACTTC
CDR3 protein: CASSQEWQGAYEQYF

D gene: NA
clone size: NA
V gene: TRBV28
J gene: TRBJ2-2
CDR3 DNA: TGTGCCAGCAGTCCACTAACAGACACCGGGGAGCTGTTTTTT
CDR3 protein: CASSPLTDTGELFF

D gene: NA
clone size: many
V gene: TRBV27
J gene: TRBJ1-1
CDR3 DNA: TGTGCCAGCAGCTTAGGGGCGAACACTGAAGCTTTCTTT
CDR3 protein: CASSLGANTEAFF